The subject of this entry is one TCR beta chain. Its antigen is unidentified. The authors ran a second PCR of 7 to 11 cycles using a sample-barcoded 5' primer and a J-beta primer mix. TCRdb reanalysed the 5' RACE reads using MiXCR and keeps one entry per CDR3 protein. The sample lists about 1.4 million distinct CDR3 sequences; 55% to 75% were seen once. The sample belongs to a study of blood T cells in healthy people across ages. Germline V gives CDR1 SQVTM, CDR2 ANQGSEA. The CDR3 consists of 13 residues. Trimming at V came to 2 bases and at J to 4 bases, leaving 2 bases not matched to a gene. General study results and limits: Donor CMV infection status was unknown, possibly confounding age-related changes in expanded clonotypes.

Sequenced material: blood. The sequence was collected from a man younger than 35 in good health. The chain carries TRBV29-1 and TRBJ2-1; TRBD2 matches at 7 bases. The DNA for the CDR3 is TGCAGCGTTGAACTAGCGGTTTACAATGAGCAGTTCTTC. This gives the protein CSVELAVYNEQFF.